This is a list of T cell receptor beta chains from one sample in a study of STAT3 mutations in large granular lymphocyte leukemia. The method was immunoSEQ multiplex PCR; TCRdb's version includes in-frame clones alone and lacks a portion of them. The sample lists 5,000 to 7,000 clones, around half occurring once. The specimen was peripheral blood mononuclear cells. The receptors shown here come from a woman in her 70s with T-cell large granular lymphocyte leukemia. Some clones in this sample may be carry-over from other donors' samples. CDR3s include the opening cysteine and the closing phenylalanine or tryptophan. D genes are given only for firm matches. Only part of the rows carry a size: once, few, many, or a class if the clone is expanded.

TRBJ2-7,.,TRBD1,TRBV25-1,CASSEGGQGYYEQYF,TGTGCCAGCAGTGAAGGGGGACAGGGATACTACGAGCAGTACTTC
TRBJ2-7,few,.,TRBV5-1,CASSPAHSSGSYEQYF,TGCGCCAGCAGCCCCGCCCATTCATCCGGATCCTACGAGCAGTACTTC
TRBJ2-2,once,TRBD1,TRBV29-1,CSVVDRGVGELFF,TGCAGCGTTGTAGACAGGGGGGTCGGGGAGCTGTTTTTT
TRBJ2-7,.,TRBD2,TRBV18,CASTKLTSGSEEQYF,TGTGCCAGCACTAAATTGACTAGCGGGAGTGAGGAGCAGTACTTC
TRBJ1-2,few,.,TRBV30,CAWSIGGYGYTF,TGTGCCTGGAGTATAGGGGGCTATGGCTACACCTTC
TRBJ2-1,.,TRBD2,TRBV5-1,CASKLDTSGDEQFF,TGCGCCAGCAAGCTTGATACTAGCGGGGATGAGCAGTTCTTC
TRBJ1-3,.,.,TRBV29-1,CSVVGTAGAGNTIYF,TGCAGCGTTGTAGGAACGGCTGGGGCTGGAAACACCATATATTTT
TRBJ1-2,.,.,TRBV13,CASSLMTAYGYTF,TGTGCCAGCAGCTTAATGACAGCCTATGGCTACACCTTC
TRBJ2-5,.,.,TRBV29-1,CSVEGARETQYF,TGCAGCGTTGAGGGGGCTAGAGAGACCCAGTACTTC
TRBJ1-1,few,TRBD1,TRBV30,CAWNPQGITEAFF,TGTGCCTGGAATCCACAGGGGATCACTGAAGCTTTCTTT
TRBJ2-3,.,.,TRBV5-1,CASSFRVSTDTQYF,TGCGCCAGCAGCTTTCGGGTATCCACAGATACGCAGTATTTT
TRBJ2-7,.,.,TRBV7-8,CASRLIYEQYF,TGTGCCAGCAGATTGATCTACGAGCAGTACTTC
TRBJ2-1,.,TRBD2,TRBV5-4,CASSLRGGGTEQFF,TGTGCCAGCAGCTTGCGGGGCGGGGGGACTGAGCAGTTCTTC
TRBJ2-7,few,TRBD1,TRBV7-9,CASSLDSGTGAYEQYF,TGTGCCAGCAGCTTAGACAGCGGGACAGGGGCCTACGAGCAGTACTTC
TRBJ2-7,.,.,TRBV18,CASSQLGEQYF,TGTGCCAGCTCGCAACTAGGCGAGCAGTACTTC
TRBJ2-7,.,.,TRBV4-2,CASSQDIGPYYEQYF,TGTGCCAGCAGCCAAGACATAGGCCCGTACTACGAGCAGTACTTC
TRBJ2-5,.,.,TRBV5-1,CASSWGSRQVQETQYF,TGCGCCAGCAGCTGGGGTTCCAGGCAGGTTCAAGAGACCCAGTACTTC
TRBJ2-3,.,.,TRBV30,CAWSVGTDTQYF,TGTGCCTGGAGTGTCGGGACAGATACGCAGTATTTT
TRBJ2-7,few,.,TRBV7-9,CASSLAGDEQYF,TGTGCCAGCAGCTTAGCCGGAGACGAGCAGTACTTC
TRBJ1-4,.,.,TRBV18,CASSPRPKDEKLFF,TGTGCCAGCTCACCACGGCCGAAAGATGAAAAACTGTTTTTT
TRBJ1-5,.,.,TRBV5-4,CASSLYGAESEPQHF,TGTGCCAGCAGCTTGTATGGGGCAGAGAGCGAGCCCCAGCATTTT
TRBJ2-1,few,TRBD2,TRBV6-4,CASRVTSDSYNEQFF,TGTGCCAGCAGAGTCACTAGCGACTCCTACAATGAGCAGTTCTTC
TRBJ1-5,.,.,TRBV6-1,CASRNGGSNQPQHF,TGTGCCAGCAGGAACGGGGGAAGCAATCAGCCCCAGCATTTT
TRBJ1-5,few,.,TRBV18,CASSPLRSNQPQHF,TGTGCCAGCTCACCACTTAGGAGCAATCAGCCCCAGCATTTT
TRBJ2-1,.,.,TRBV7-9,CASSLKGNGDNEQFF,TGTGCCAGCAGCTTAAAAGGGAATGGGGACAATGAGCAGTTCTTC
TRBJ1-2,few,.,TRBV18,CASSPTDGSYGYTF,TGTGCCAGCTCACCGACTGACGGGTCTTATGGCTACACCTTC
TRBJ2-1,.,.,TRBV29-1,CSVIPLEGSYNEQFF,TGCAGCGTCATCCCACTCGAGGGATCCTACAATGAGCAGTTCTTC
TRBJ2-4,few,.,TRBV6-5,CASSYGLAKNIQYF,TGTGCCAGCAGTTATGGGCTAGCCAAAAACATTCAGTACTTC
TRBJ1-5,.,.,TRBV30,CAWSVSTLNQPQHF,TGTGCCTGGAGTGTAAGCACCCTCAATCAGCCCCAGCATTTT
TRBJ1-2,few,.,TRBV29-1,CSVDRAPLYGYTF,TGCAGCGTTGACCGGGCCCCACTCTATGGCTACACCTTC
TRBJ2-7,.,.,TRBV18,CASSPGSRSYEQYF,TGTGCCAGCTCCCCGGGAAGCCGCTCCTACGAGCAGTACTTC
TRBJ1-1,few,.,TRBV12-5,CASGRGSTEAFF,TGTGCTAGTGGTAGGGGGTCGACTGAAGCTTTCTTT
TRBJ2-7,once,TRBD2,TRBV7-2,CASSLFLAGAKEQYF,TGTGCCAGCAGCTTATTCCTAGCGGGAGCAAAAGAGCAGTACTTC
TRBJ1-5,few,.,TRBV5-1,CASSPGQSNQPQHF,TGCGCCAGCAGCCCCGGACAGAGCAATCAGCCCCAGCATTTT
TRBJ2-3,once,.,TRBV5-1,CASSLMQQTDTQYF,TGCGCCAGCAGCTTAATGCAGCAAACAGATACGCAGTATTTT
TRBJ2-7,.,TRBD2,TRBV5-1,CASSLAPSGRALYEQYF,TGCGCCAGCAGCTTGGCCCCTAGCGGGAGGGCCCTCTACGAGCAGTACTTC
TRBJ2-3,.,TRBD2,TRBV6-1,CASTSGGSTDTQYF,TGTGCCAGCACGTCGGGAGGATCGACAGATACGCAGTATTTT
TRBJ1-1,.,.,TRBV6-5,CASSYGQRNTEAFF,TGTGCCAGCAGTTACGGTCAGCGGAACACTGAAGCTTTCTTT
TRBJ1-4,.,.,TRBV5-6,CASSSYRTGGIEKLFF,TGTGCCAGCAGCTCGTACAGAACGGGGGGCATTGAAAAACTGTTTTTT
TRBJ2-7,.,.,TRBV30,CAWSAIKGVQQQYF,TGTGCCTGGAGTGCCATCAAGGGGGTTCAACAGCAGTACTTC
TRBJ2-7,few,.,TRBV7-2,CASSLLARAQLYEQYF,TGTGCCAGCAGCTTACTAGCGAGGGCTCAACTATACGAGCAGTACTTC
TRBJ2-1,.,.,TRBV18,CASSNPRADEQFF,TGTGCCAGCTCAAATCCGAGGGCAGATGAGCAGTTCTTC
TRBJ1-2,.,TRBD1,TRBV27,CASSPRTGVNNYGYTF,TGTGCCAGCAGTCCGCGGACAGGGGTCAATAACTATGGCTACACCTTC
TRBJ2-1,.,.,TRBV4-3,CASSQDRGDEQFF,TGCGCCAGCAGCCAAGATAGGGGGGATGAGCAGTTCTTC
TRBJ2-7,few,.,TRBV28,CASSRRDYEQYF,TGTGCCAGCAGTCGGCGGGACTACGAGCAGTACTTC
TRBJ2-5,few,TRBD1,TRBV7-9,CASSQSTGGETQYF,TGTGCCAGCAGCCAGTCGACAGGGGGAGAGACCCAGTACTTC
TRBJ2-3,.,.,TRBV7-9,CASSSGSTDTQYF,TGTGCCAGCAGTTCAGGAAGCACAGATACGCAGTATTTT
TRBJ2-7,few,TRBD2,TRBV4-2,CASSQDAGGFEQYF,TGTGCCAGCAGCCAAGATGCGGGGGGCTTCGAGCAGTACTTC
TRBJ1-2,.,.,TRBV30,CAWSSMTGEVSGYGYTF,TGTGCCTGGAGTTCTATGACGGGAGAAGTGAGCGGCTATGGCTACACCTTC
TRBJ2-7,few,TRBD1,TRBV5-1,CASSQDRAREQYF,TGCGCCAGCAGCCAGGACAGGGCGAGGGAGCAGTACTTC
TRBJ2-2,.,.,TRBV18,CASSRITGELFF,TGTGCCAGCTCACGCATCACCGGGGAGCTGTTTTTT
TRBJ1-1,.,.,TRBV25-1,CASSEGNTEAFF,TGTGCCAGCAGTGAAGGGAACACTGAAGCTTTCTTT
TRBJ2-5,few,TRBD1,TRBV5-4,CASSLDRGRILRTQYF,TGTGCCAGCAGCTTGGACAGGGGCCGGATTTTAAGGACCCAGTACTTC
TRBJ2-1,.,.,TRBV7-3,CASSLDILANNEQFF,TGTGCCAGCAGCTTAGATATCTTAGCTAACAATGAGCAGTTCTTC
TRBJ1-2,.,TRBD1,TRBV29-1,CSGGTGGAYGYTF,TGCAGCGGAGGAACAGGGGGCGCGTATGGCTACACCTTC
TRBJ2-1,.,.,TRBV30,CAWSAQAGVYNEQFF,TGTGCCTGGAGTGCCCAAGCAGGGGTCTACAATGAGCAGTTCTTC
TRBJ2-3,.,.,TRBV5-4,CASSSRSSGDTDTQYF,TGTGCCAGCAGCTCGAGGAGTAGCGGAGACACAGATACGCAGTATTTT